This entry lists 14 T cell receptor beta chains sequenced from one sample in a study of T cell responses to AZD1222 COVID-19 vaccine. The protocol was immunoSEQ multiplex PCR, while the TCRdb copy is restricted to in-frame clones and leaves out a portion. The sample contains roughly 110,000 clones, approximately 87% of which appear only once. The sample consisted of peripheral blood, taken on day 0 of AZD1222 vaccination. The source of these receptors is an adult in good health.

J is TRBJ2-3 and V is TRBV7-8; TRBD1 is a possible D gene (6 bases). Trimming removed 5 bases at V and 9 bases at J, with 12 bases between. CDR3 length: 12 amino acids. Germline V gene lookup returns CDR1 SGHVS and CDR2 FQNEAQ. The CDR3 nucleotides are TGTGCCAGCAGCCCTCAAGGACAGACGCAGTATTTT. Translated: CASSPQGQTQYF.

This clone was seen a single time. V is TRBV18 and J is TRBJ2-5, with D possibly TRBD2 on 6 matching bases. Looked up from germline, CDR1 is KGHSH and CDR2 is LQKENI. Deletions cut 1 base from V and 4 bases from J, with 16 bases between. CDR3 length: 16 residues. The CDR3 coding sequence is TGTGCCAGCTCACCACTTACCGGGAGCTTCTTAGAGACCCAGTACTTC. It codes for CASSPLTGSFLETQYF. Combining the CDR3 with reference TRBV18 and TRBJ2-5 gives the whole variable domain NAGVMQNPRHLVRRRGQEARLRCSPMKGHSHVYWYRQLPEEGLKFMVYLQKENIIDESGMPKERFSAEFPKEGPSILRIQQVVRGDSAAYFCASSPLTGSFLETQYFGPGTRLLVL.

This clone was recorded once. The chain carries TRBV9 and TRBJ2-3; 7 positions agree with TRBD1. V shed 4 bases and J 1 base; nucleotides not matched to a gene: 9. This CDR3 comprises 16 residues. Germline loops: CDR1 SGDLS, CDR2 YYNGEE. The CDR3 region has the DNA TGTGCCAGCAGCCCCCATTCCGGGACAGGCACAGATACGCAGTATTTT. It is translated as CASSPHSGTGTDTQYF.

This clone showed up just once. The rearrangement joins TRBV19 to TRBJ2-7, with D possibly being TRBD1 (6 bases). The CDR3 is made up of 13 amino acids. Trimming took 6 bases from V and 0 from J, leaving 9 bases between them. Germline-derived CDR1 and CDR2 are LNHDA and SQIVND (reference sequence). The CDR3 sequence is CASRLQGSYEQYF. In DNA, the CDR3 is TGTGCCAGTAGATTACAGGGCTCCTACGAGCAGTACTTC.

The chain has TRBV6-5 and TRBJ1-6, with D possibly TRBD1 on 6 matching bases. The CDR3 length is 15 residues. The V gene lost 2 bases and the J gene lost 6 bases, with 11 bases spanning the gap. Per germline, CDR1 MNHEY and CDR2 SVGAGI. CDR3 sequence (DNA): TGTGCCAGCAGTTACAGGACAGACACTAATTCACCCCTCCACTTT. Translating it yields CASSYRTDTNSPLHF.

The V gene is TRBV6-1, the J gene TRBJ1-5, with D unclear. V shed 2 bases and J shed 9 bases, with 11 bases lying between them. The germline gives CDR1 MNHNS, CDR2 SASEGT. The CDR3 covers 13 residues. The CDR3 loop reads CASSESPLVPQHF. CDR3 DNA sequence: TGTGCCAGCAGTGAATCACCTTTGGTGCCCCAGCATTTT.

In its sample, this clone was seen a few times. The CDR3 reads CASRRTRGWYGYTF. The CDR3 region has the DNA TGTGCCAGCAGACGGACAAGGGGTTGGTATGGCTACACCTTC. The chain couples TRBV28 to TRBJ1-2; maybe TRBD1 (5 bases). This CDR3 is built from 14 residues. The V gene's germline CDR1 is MDHEN and CDR2 SYDVKM. Trimming removed 6 bases from V and 5 bases from J, with 16 bases in between.

This chain links TRBV28 with TRBJ2-1; TRBD2 matches at 9 bases. Germline loops: CDR1 MDHEN, CDR2 SYDVKM. The J segment lost 3 bases and the V segment lost 2 bases, leaving 5 bases of the junction unmatched. The CDR3 has 16 amino acids. Here the CDR3 reads CASSLIAGVLYNEQFF. CDR3 DNA sequence: TGTGCCAGCAGTTTAATAGCGGGAGTCCTCTACAATGAGCAGTTCTTC.

The chain uses TRBV11-3 and TRBJ2-3; D not certain. This CDR3 is 13 amino acids long. In germline, CDR1 is SGHNT, CDR2 YENEEA. Trimming removed 0 bases from V and 1 base from J, with 2 bases in between. The CDR3 is CASSLEGTDTQYF. The CDR3 DNA reads as TGTGCCAGCAGCTTAGAGGGCACAGATACGCAGTATTTT.

The chain couples TRBV6-5 to TRBJ2-7; 8 bases agree with TRBD1. This CDR3 contains 13 residues. The trim removed 10 bases at V and 7 bases at J, leaving 12 bases unmatched. CDR1 is MNHEY and CDR2 is SVGAGI in the germline V gene. CDR3 in amino acids: CAIGTGDWVEQYF. For the CDR3, the DNA is TGTGCCATCGGGACAGGCGATTGGGTGGAGCAGTACTTC.

The CDR3 loop is CASSQELNYQETQYF. The CDR3 DNA reads as TGCGCCAGCAGCCAAGAATTGAATTACCAAGAGACCCAGTACTTC. V and J are TRBV4-3 and TRBJ2-5; D gene ambiguous. Germline CDR1 is LGHNA and CDR2 is YSLEER. V lost 0 bases to trimming and J lost 0 bases, with 8 bases between them. CDR3 length equals 15 residues.

The CDR3 DNA reads TGTGCCAGCAGCCCTCAGCGGGGGGACATGCAGTTCTTC. As protein: CASSPQRGDMQFF. The chain employs TRBV7-8 and TRBJ2-1; 9 bases fit TRBD2. The CDR3 length is 13 residues. Losses at the gene ends were 5 bases for V and 12 bases for J; bases not matched to a gene: 8. The V gene's germline CDR1 is SGHVS and CDR2 FQNEAQ.

The rearrangement joins TRBV7-2 to TRBJ2-3; 7 bases align to TRBD2. The CDR3 sequence is 18 residues long. The V gene's germline CDR1 is SGHTA and CDR2 FQGNSA. J gave up 1 base and V 0 bases, and 10 bases lay outside the gene matches. The CDR3 nucleotides are TGTGCCAGCAGCTTAGCGCAGTCCGCGGGAGTTGGCACAGATACGCAGTATTTT. Amino acids: CASSLAQSAGVGTDTQYF.

This clone came up a few times. The chain has TRBV7-2 and TRBJ2-7, with a possible D match to TRBD2 (5 bases). Per germline, CDR1 SGHTA and CDR2 FQGNSA. V gave up 1 base and J gave up 0 bases, with 13 bases separating them. There are 16 residues in the CDR3. CDR3 amino acids: CASSLVGGGPSYEQYF. Here the CDR3 DNA reads TGTGCCAGCAGCTTAGTGGGTGGCGGGCCCTCCTACGAGCAGTACTTC.